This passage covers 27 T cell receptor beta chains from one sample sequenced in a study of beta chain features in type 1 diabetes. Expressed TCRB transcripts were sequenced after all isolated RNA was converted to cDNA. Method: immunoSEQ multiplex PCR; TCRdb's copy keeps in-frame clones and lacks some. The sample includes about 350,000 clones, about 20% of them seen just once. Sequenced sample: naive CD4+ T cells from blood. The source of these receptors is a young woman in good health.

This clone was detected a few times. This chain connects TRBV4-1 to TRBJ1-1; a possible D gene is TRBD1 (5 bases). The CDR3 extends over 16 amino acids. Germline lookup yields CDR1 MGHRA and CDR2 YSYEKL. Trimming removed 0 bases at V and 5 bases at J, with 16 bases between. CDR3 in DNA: TGCGCCAGCAGCCAAGAGATGCAGGGTCGAGGAACTGAAGCTTTCTTT. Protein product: CASSQEMQGRGTEAFF.

CDR3 residues: CASSWASGGSYEQFF. Here the CDR3 DNA reads TGTGCCAGCAGCTGGGCTAGCGGGGGGAGTTATGAGCAGTTCTTC. The chain links TRBV5-6 to TRBJ2-1; 11 bases line up with TRBD2. Germline-derived CDR1 and CDR2 are SGHDT and YYEEEE. V gave up 3 bases and J gave up 8 bases; unmatched junction bases: 7. The length of the CDR3 is 15 residues.

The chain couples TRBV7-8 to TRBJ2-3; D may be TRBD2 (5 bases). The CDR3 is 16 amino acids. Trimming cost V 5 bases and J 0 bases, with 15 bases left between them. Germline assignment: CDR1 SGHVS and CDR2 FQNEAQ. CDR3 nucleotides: TGTGCCAGCAGCCTTCGAGGTAGCGATAGCACAGATACGCAGTATTTT. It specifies CASSLRGSDSTDTQYF.

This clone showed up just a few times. The CDR3 DNA reads as TGCAGCGTCGGACAGGGGTGGACCGGGGAGCTGTTTTTT. It encodes CSVGQGWTGELFF. The chain has TRBV29-1 and TRBJ2-2; 9 bases match TRBD1. The CDR3 length is 13 residues. After removal of 6 bases from V and 5 bases from J, the junction contained 4 bases not matched to a gene. Germline assignment: CDR1 SQVTM and CDR2 ANQGSEA.

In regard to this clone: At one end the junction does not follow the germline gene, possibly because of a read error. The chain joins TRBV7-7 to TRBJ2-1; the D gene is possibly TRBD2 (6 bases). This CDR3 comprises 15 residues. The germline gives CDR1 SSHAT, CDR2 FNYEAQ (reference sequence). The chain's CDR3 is CASSPLGGNYNEQFF. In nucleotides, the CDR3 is TGTGCTAGCAGCCCACTGGGGGGAAACTACAATGAGCAGTTCTTC.

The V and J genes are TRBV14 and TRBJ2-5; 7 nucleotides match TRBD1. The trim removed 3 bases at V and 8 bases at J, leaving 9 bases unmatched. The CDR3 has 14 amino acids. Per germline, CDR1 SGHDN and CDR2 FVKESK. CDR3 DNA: TGTGCCAGCAGCCAGACGACAGGGACAGATACCCAGTACTTC. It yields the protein CASSQTTGTDTQYF.

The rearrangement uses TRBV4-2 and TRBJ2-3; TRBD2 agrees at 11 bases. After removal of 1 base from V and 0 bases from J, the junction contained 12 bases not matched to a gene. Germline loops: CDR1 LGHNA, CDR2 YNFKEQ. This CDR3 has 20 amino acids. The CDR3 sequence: CASSQGLGLAGGPSTDTQYF. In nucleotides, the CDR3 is TGTGCCAGCAGCCAAGGTCTCGGGCTAGCGGGGGGTCCTAGCACAGATACGCAGTATTTT.

The CDR3 protein is CASSQVEQGAGANVLTF. CDR3 in DNA: TGCGCCAGCAGCCAAGTGGAACAGGGGGCTGGGGCCAACGTCCTGACTTTC. The V gene is TRBV4-3, the J gene TRBJ2-6; 8 positions match TRBD1. Germline assignment: CDR1 LGHNA and CDR2 YSLEER. The CDR3 is made up of 17 amino acids. V was clipped by 1 base and J by 2 bases; unmatched bases: 4.

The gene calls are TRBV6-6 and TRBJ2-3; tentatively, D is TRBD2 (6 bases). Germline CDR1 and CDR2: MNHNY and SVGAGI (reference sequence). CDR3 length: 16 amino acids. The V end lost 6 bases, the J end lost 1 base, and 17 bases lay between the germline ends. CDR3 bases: TGTGCCAGCAGCAAGAGGGAGGCACAGCGCACAGATACGCAGTATTTT. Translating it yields CASSKREAQRTDTQYF.

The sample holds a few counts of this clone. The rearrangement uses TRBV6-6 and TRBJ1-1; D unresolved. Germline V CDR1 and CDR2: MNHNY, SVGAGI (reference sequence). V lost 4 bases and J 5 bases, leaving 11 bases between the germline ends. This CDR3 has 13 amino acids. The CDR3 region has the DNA TGTGCCAGCAGTTTCACCCCCCAGACTGAAGCTTTCTTT. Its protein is CASSFTPQTEAFF.

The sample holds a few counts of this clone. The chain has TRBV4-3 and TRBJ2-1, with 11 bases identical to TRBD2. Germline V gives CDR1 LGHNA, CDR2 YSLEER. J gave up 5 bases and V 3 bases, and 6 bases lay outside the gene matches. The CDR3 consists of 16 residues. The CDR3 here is CASSQELAGDHNEQFF. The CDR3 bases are TGCGCCAGCAGCCAGGAACTAGCGGGGGACCACAATGAGCAGTTCTTC.

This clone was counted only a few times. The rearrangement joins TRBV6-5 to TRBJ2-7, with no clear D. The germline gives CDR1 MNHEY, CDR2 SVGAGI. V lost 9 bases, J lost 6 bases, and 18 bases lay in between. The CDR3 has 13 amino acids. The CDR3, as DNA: TGTGCCAGTTGGGCTTCCGCCCCCCTCGAGCAGTACTTC. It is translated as CASWASAPLEQYF.

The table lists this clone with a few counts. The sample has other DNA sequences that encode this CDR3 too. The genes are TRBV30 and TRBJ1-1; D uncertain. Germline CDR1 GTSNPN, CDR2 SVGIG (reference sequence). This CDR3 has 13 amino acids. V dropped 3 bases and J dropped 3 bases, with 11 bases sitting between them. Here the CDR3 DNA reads TGTGCCTGGAGCGTCCAACTCGACACTGAAGCTTTCTTT. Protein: CAWSVQLDTEAFF.

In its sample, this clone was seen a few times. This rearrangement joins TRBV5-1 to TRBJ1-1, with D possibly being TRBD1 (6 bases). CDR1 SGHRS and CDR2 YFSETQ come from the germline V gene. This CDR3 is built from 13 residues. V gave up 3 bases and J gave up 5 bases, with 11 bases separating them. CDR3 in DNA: TGCGCCAGCAGCTGGAAACAGGGAACTGAAGCTTTCTTT. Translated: CASSWKQGTEAFF.

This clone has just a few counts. CDR3 sequence reads: CSARVRGEQFF. CDR3 bases: TGCAGTGCTAGAGTAAGGGGTGAGCAGTTCTTC. The chain joins TRBV20-1 to TRBJ2-1; D possibly corresponds to TRBD1 (5 bases). The length of the CDR3 is 11 residues. Germline CDR1 reads DFQATT; CDR2 reads SNEGSKA (reference sequence). V was shortened by 1 base and J by 9 bases, with 7 bases between the two germline ends.

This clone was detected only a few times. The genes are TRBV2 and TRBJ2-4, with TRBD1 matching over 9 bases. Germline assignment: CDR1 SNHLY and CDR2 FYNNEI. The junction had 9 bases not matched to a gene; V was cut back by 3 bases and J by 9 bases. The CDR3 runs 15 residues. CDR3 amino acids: CASSEETGGVGIQYF. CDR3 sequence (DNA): TGTGCCAGCAGTGAGGAGACAGGGGGAGTGGGCATTCAGTACTTC. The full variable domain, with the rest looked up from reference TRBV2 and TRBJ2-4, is EPEVTQTPSHQVTQMGQEVILRCVPISNHLYFYWYRQILGQKVEFLVSFYNNEISEKSEIFDDQFSVERPDGSNFTLKIRSTKLEDSAMYFCASSEETGGVGIQYFGAGTRLSVL.

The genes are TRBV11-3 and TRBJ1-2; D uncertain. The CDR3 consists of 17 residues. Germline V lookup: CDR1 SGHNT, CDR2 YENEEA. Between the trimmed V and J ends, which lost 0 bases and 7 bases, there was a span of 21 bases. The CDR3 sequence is CASSLDETSRPGSGYTF. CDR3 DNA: TGTGCCAGCAGCTTAGATGAGACCTCCCGACCGGGGAGTGGCTACACCTTC.

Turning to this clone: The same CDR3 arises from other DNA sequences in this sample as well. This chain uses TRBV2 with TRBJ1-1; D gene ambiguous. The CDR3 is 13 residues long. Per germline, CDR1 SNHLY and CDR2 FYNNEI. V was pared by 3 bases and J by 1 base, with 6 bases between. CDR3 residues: CASSDRGNTEAFF. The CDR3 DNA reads TGTGCCAGCAGTGACCGGGGGAACACTGAAGCTTTCTTT.

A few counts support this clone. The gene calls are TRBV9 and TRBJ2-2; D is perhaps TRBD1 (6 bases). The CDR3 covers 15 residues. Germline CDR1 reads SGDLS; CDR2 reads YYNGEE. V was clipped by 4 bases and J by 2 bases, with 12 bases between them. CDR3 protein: CASSWGTTNTGELFF. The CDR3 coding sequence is TGTGCCAGCAGCTGGGGGACAACAAACACCGGGGAGCTGTTTTTT.

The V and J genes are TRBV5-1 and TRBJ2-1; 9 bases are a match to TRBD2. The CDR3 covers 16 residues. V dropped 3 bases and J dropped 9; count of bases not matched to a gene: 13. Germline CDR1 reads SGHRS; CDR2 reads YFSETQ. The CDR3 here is CASSSRSSGSYGEQFF. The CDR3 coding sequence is TGCGCCAGCAGCTCCCGGAGTAGCGGGAGTTACGGTGAGCAGTTCTTC.

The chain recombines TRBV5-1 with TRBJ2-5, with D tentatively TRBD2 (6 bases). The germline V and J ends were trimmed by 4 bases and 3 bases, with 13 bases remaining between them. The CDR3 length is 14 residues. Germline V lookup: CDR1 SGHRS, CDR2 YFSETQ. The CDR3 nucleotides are TGCGCCAGCAGCCTCGCCGGGGAGGAAGAGACCCAGTACTTC. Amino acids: CASSLAGEEETQYF.

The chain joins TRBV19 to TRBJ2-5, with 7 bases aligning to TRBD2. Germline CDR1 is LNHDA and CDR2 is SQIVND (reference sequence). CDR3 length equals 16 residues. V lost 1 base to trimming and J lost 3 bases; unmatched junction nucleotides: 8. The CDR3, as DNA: TGTGCCAGTAGTATAGTCGGGGGAGGGGCAGAAGAGACCCAGTACTTC. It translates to CASSIVGGGAEETQYF.

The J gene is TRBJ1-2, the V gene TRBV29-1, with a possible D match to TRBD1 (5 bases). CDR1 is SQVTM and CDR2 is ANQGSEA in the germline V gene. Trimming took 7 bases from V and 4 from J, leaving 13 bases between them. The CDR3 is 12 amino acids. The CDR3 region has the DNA TGCAGCGGGGGGGACGGGCCCTATGGCTACACCTTC. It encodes CSGGDGPYGYTF.

This CDR3 reads CASSSWRGDQYEQYF. As DNA, the CDR3 is TGCGCCAGCTCGTCGTGGCGGGGGGATCAGTACGAGCAGTACTTC. V and J are TRBV5-1 and TRBJ2-7, with 8 nucleotides matching TRBD2. V lost 7 bases, J lost 4 bases, and 13 bases stayed unmatched. This CDR3 spans 15 amino acids. Germline CDR1 and CDR2: SGHRS and YFSETQ.

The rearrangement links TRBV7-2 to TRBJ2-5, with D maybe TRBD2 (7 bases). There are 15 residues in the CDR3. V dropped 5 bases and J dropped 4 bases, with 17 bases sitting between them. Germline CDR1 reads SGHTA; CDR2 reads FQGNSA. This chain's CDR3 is CASSIQRGGAETQYF. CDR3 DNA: TGTGCCAGCAGCATCCAGCGTGGGGGGGCAGAGACCCAGTACTTC.

CDR3 sequence reads: CASRFAENTEAFF. As DNA, the CDR3 is TGTGCCAGCAGATTTGCGGAGAACACTGAAGCTTTCTTT. The genes are TRBV2 and TRBJ1-1; D call uncertain. V was cut by 6 bases and J by 1 base, with 9 bases left in between. The V gene's germline CDR1 is SNHLY and CDR2 FYNNEI. CDR3 length: 13 residues.

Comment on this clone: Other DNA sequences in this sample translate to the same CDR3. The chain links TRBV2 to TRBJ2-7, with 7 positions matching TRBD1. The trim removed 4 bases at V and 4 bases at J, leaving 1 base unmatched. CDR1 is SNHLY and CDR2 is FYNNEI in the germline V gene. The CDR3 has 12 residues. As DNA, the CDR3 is TGTGCCAGCAGTGGACAGGGTTACGAGCAGTACTTC. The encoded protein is CASSGQGYEQYF.